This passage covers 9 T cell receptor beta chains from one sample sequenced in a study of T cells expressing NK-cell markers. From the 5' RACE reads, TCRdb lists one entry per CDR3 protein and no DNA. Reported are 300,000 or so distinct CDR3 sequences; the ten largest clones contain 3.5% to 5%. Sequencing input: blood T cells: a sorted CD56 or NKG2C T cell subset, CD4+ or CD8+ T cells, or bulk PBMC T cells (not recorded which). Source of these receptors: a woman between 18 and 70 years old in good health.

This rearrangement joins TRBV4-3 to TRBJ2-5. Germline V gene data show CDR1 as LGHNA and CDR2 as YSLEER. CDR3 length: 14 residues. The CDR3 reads CASSQGSGQETQYF.

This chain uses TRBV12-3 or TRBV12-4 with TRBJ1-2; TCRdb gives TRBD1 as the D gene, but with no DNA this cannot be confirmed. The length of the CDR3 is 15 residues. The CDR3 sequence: CASSSAGTGGLGYTF.

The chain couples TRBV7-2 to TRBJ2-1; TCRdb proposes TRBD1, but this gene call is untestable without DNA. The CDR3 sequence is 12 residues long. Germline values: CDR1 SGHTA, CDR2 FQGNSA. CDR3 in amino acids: CASSLGTREQFF.

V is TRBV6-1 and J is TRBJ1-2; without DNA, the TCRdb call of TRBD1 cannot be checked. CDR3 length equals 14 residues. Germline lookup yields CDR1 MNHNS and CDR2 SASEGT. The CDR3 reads CASTRQGSGSGYTF.

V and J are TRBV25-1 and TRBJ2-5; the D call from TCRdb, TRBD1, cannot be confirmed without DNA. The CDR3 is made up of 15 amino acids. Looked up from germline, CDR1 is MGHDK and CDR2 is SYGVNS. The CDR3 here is CASTQPSDNQETQYF.

Here the CDR3 reads CASSPGAGNTIYF. The chain uses TRBV18 and TRBJ1-3. The germline CDR1 and CDR2 sequences are KGHSH and LQKENI. The CDR3 is made up of 13 amino acids.

This chain's CDR3 is CASAPNRGLSTNEKLFF. The genes are TRBV25-1 and TRBJ1-4; TCRdb reports TRBD1, a call that lacks DNA to check it against. CDR1 is MGHDK and CDR2 is SYGVNS in the germline V gene. This CDR3 is built from 17 residues. Complete variable domain (other parts from reference TRBV25-1 and TRBJ1-4): EADIYQTPRYLVIGTGKKITLECSQTMGHDKMYWYQQDPGMELHLIHYSYGVNSTEKGDLSSESTVSRIRTEHFPLTLESARPSHTSQYLCASAPNRGLSTNEKLFFGSGTQLSVL.

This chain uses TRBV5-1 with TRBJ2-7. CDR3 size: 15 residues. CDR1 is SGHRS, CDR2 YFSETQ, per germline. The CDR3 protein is CASSWNAGEPSEQYF.

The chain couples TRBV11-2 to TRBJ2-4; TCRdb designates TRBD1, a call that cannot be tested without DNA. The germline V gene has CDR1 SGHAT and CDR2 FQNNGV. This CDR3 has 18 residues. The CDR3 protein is CASSLERTGTLAKNIQYF.